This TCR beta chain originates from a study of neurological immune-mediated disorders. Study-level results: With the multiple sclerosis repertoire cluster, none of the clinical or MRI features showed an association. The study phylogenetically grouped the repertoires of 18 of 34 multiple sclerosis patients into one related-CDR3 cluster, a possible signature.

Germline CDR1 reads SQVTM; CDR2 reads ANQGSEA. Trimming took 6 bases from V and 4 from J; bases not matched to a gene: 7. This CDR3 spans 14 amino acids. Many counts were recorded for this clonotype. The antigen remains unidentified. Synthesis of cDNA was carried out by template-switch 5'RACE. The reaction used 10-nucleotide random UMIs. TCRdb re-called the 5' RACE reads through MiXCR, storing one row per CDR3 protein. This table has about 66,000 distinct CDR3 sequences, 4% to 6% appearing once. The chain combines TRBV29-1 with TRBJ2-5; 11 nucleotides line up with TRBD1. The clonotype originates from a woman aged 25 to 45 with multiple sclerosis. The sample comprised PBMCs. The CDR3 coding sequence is TGCAGCGTAAGAGGACAGGGGGCTTTAGAGACCCAGTACTTC. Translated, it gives CSVRGQGALETQYF.